Listed here are 19 T cell receptor beta chains from one sample, sequenced in a study of blood T cell repertoires in COVID-19. The protocol was immunoSEQ multiplex PCR, while the TCRdb copy is restricted to in-frame clones and leaves out a portion. The data contain a few hundred thousand clones, roughly 90% of them singletons. The sequenced sample consisted of peripheral blood. These receptors came from a woman aged 25 to 45 with COVID-19, enrolled during active disease.

The V and J genes are TRBV30 and TRBJ1-1; D not certain. Trimming stripped 3 bases from V and 8 bases from J, with 13 bases between. Per germline, CDR1 GTSNPN and CDR2 SVGIG (reference sequence). This CDR3 is 12 amino acids long. The CDR3, as DNA: TGTGCCTGGAGCCGAGGAACTCGGGAAGCTTTCTTT. This encodes CAWSRGTREAFF.

The chain links TRBV5-6 to TRBJ2-7; TRBD2 matches 7 bases. With V trimmed by 2 bases and J by 0 bases, 11 bases remained unmatched. Germline V CDR1 and CDR2: SGHDT, YYEEEE. The CDR3 is 17 amino acids. The CDR3, as DNA: TGTGCCAGCAGCTTTCCCCGTGCGGTAGCGGGCTCCTACGAGCAGTACTTC. The encoded protein is CASSFPRAVAGSYEQYF.

The gene calls are TRBV5-1 and TRBJ2-7, with 8 bases that match TRBD1. V shed 4 bases, J shed 5 bases, and the junction held 11 bases outside the gene matches. Germline assignment: CDR1 SGHRS and CDR2 YFSETQ. This CDR3 has 15 residues. CDR3 amino acids: CASSLSGQGPHEQYF. Written as DNA, the CDR3 is TGCGCCAGCAGCCTAAGCGGACAGGGACCCCACGAGCAGTACTTC.

CDR3 DNA: TGTGCCAGCAGTCTAGGTGACCGAACTGGAAACACCATATATTTT. Its protein product is CASSLGDRTGNTIYF. This chain connects TRBV28 to TRBJ1-3; D is uncertain. This CDR3 is 15 amino acids long. From germline, CDR1 is MDHEN and CDR2 SYDVKM. Trimming took 5 bases from V and 2 from J, leaving 13 bases between them.

This chain connects TRBV18 to TRBJ2-5; perhaps TRBD2 as D (6 bases). The CDR3 is made up of 16 amino acids. Per germline, CDR1 KGHSH and CDR2 LQKENI. V was cut by 0 bases and J by 5 bases, with 16 bases left in between. Here the CDR3 DNA reads TGTGCCAGCTCACCACCACAAGGGAGGCATTTGGAGACCCAGTACTTC. Protein product: CASSPPQGRHLETQYF.

V gene TRBV5-1 combines with J gene TRBJ1-1; TRBD1 aligns across 9 bases. J gave up 1 base and V 2 bases, and 3 bases lay outside the gene matches. CDR1 is SGHRS, CDR2 YFSETQ, per germline. CDR3 length equals 15 residues. This CDR3 reads CASSLQGARNTEAFF. In DNA form, the CDR3 reads TGCGCCAGCAGCTTACAGGGGGCGCGGAACACTGAAGCTTTCTTT.

The V gene is TRBV12-3 or TRBV12-4, the J gene TRBJ2-7, with a possible D match to TRBD1 (6 bases). This CDR3 spans 13 amino acids. V dropped 8 bases and J dropped 7 bases, with 18 bases sitting between them. The DNA for the CDR3 is TGTGCCAGCCTTGCGACAGGCGGTTTGGAGCAGTACTTC. It specifies CASLATGGLEQYF.

This chain connects TRBV10-1 to TRBJ1-1; 7 bases line up with TRBD1. The V gene end was trimmed by 6 bases and the J gene end by 2 bases; junction bases not matched to a gene: 18. CDR3 length equals 18 residues. The germline V gene encodes CDR1 WNHNN and CDR2 SYGVQD (reference sequence). CDR3 protein: CASSEAPPGQPHNTEAFF. DNA for the CDR3: TGCGCCAGCAGCGAGGCACCCCCGGGACAGCCACACAACACTGAAGCTTTCTTT.

The genes are TRBV16 and TRBJ1-1, with D hard to call. The CDR3 spans 13 residues. Germline lookup yields CDR1 KGHSY and CDR2 FQNENV. V shed 8 bases and J shed 0 bases, with 10 bases lying between them. The CDR3 bases are TGTGCCAGCCAAAAAACAGTGAACACTGAAGCTTTCTTT. Amino acids: CASQKTVNTEAFF.

This chain joins TRBV5-1 and TRBJ2-1; 8 bases match TRBD2. The CDR3 has 14 residues. Looked up from germline, CDR1 is SGHRS and CDR2 is YFSETQ. After removal of 4 bases from V and 5 bases from J, the junction contained 5 bases not matched to a gene. CDR3 bases: TGCGCCAGCAGCGTGGGACTAGGAGACAATGAGCAGTTCTTC. This codes for CASSVGLGDNEQFF.

This sequence joins TRBV13 and TRBJ1-2; D remains unclear. Germline V gene data show CDR1 as PRHDT and CDR2 as FYEKMQ (reference sequence). The V end was cut by 0 bases, the J end by 4 bases, with 15 bases between. The CDR3 runs 16 residues. The CDR3 protein is CASSLGRGRAPYGYTF. DNA for the CDR3: TGTGCCAGCAGCTTAGGCCGAGGGCGGGCCCCCTATGGCTACACCTTC.

The CDR3 loop is CASSETGEYGEQFF. The CDR3, as DNA: TGTGCCAGCAGTGAGACAGGGGAGTACGGAGAGCAGTTCTTC. The V and J genes are TRBV25-1 and TRBJ2-1; TRBD1 aligns across 8 bases. V dropped 3 bases and J dropped 10; count of bases not matched to a gene: 8. Germline CDR1 and CDR2: MGHDK and SYGVNS. The CDR3 is 14 amino acids.

The chain couples TRBV27 to TRBJ1-2, with TRBD1 identical over 7 bases. The CDR3 runs 16 residues. Germline values: CDR1 MNHEY, CDR2 SMNVEV (reference sequence). Losses at the gene ends were 1 base for V and 8 bases for J; bases not matched to a gene: 13. CDR3 coding DNA: TGTGCCAGCAGTTTATTAGTCAGGGGGGATATCCGGGGCTACACCTTC. This encodes CASSLLVRGDIRGYTF.

The gene calls are TRBV19 and TRBJ1-3; 8 nucleotides agree with TRBD1. The length of the CDR3 is 16 residues. V lost 10 bases to trimming and J lost 4 bases; unmatched junction nucleotides: 15. CDR1 and CDR2 from the germline V gene are LNHDA and SQIVND (reference sequence). The DNA for the CDR3 is TGTGCCACCCAACCCTCGACAGGGGCTTCCGGAAACACCATATATTTT. It encodes CATQPSTGASGNTIYF. Full variable domain (outside the CDR3, taken from reference TRBV19 and TRBJ1-3): DGGITQSPKYLFRKEGQNVTLSCEQNLNHDAMYWYRQDPGQGLRLIYYSQIVNDFQKGDIAEGYSVSREKKESFPLTVTSAQKNPTAFYLCATQPSTGASGNTIYFGEGSWLTVV.

The gene calls are TRBV13 and TRBJ2-7; D is possibly TRBD1 (6 bases). The CDR3 consists of 15 residues. Germline CDR1 is PRHDT and CDR2 is FYEKMQ (reference sequence). The V and J ends lost 4 bases and 2 bases respectively, with 15 bases between them. In DNA form, the CDR3 reads TGTGCCAGCAGCTCCAGAGGGGGAGTACCCTACGAGCAGTACTTC. Protein: CASSSRGGVPYEQYF.

The chain is built from TRBV4-2 and TRBJ1-1, with a possible D match to TRBD1 (5 bases). The CDR3 contains 17 residues. Trimming left V 1 base short and J 6 bases short, with 21 bases between. The V gene's germline CDR1 is LGHNA and CDR2 YNFKEQ. CDR3 sequence: CASSQAMRRGADAEAFF. CDR3 coding DNA: TGTGCCAGCAGCCAAGCCATGAGGAGGGGCGCAGACGCTGAAGCTTTCTTT.

The chain has TRBV28 and TRBJ1-4, with a possible D match to TRBD1 (5 bases). V was cut by 4 bases and J by 13 bases, with 16 bases left in between. Per germline, CDR1 MDHEN and CDR2 SYDVKM. The CDR3 consists of 13 residues. CDR3 bases: TGTGCCAGCAGTTCCTGGGGGAGGCGGAGACTGTTTTTT. Its translation: CASSSWGRRRLFF.

The rearrangement links TRBV28 to TRBJ1-3; D remains ambiguous. The CDR3 covers 15 residues. Germline assignment: CDR1 MDHEN and CDR2 SYDVKM. The V gene lost 1 base and the J gene lost 2 bases, with 9 bases spanning the gap. The CDR3: CASSLYRGTGNTIYF. CDR3 in DNA: TGTGCCAGCAGTTTATATCGGGGTACTGGAAACACCATATATTTT.

This chain connects TRBV11-2 to TRBJ2-1, with no clear D. The CDR3 loop spans 13 amino acids. V was cut by 2 bases and J by 10 bases, with 12 bases left in between. Germline-derived CDR1 and CDR2 are SGHAT and FQNNGV. This CDR3 reads CASSLSMGAEQFF. The DNA for the CDR3 is TGTGCCAGCAGCTTATCGATGGGCGCAGAGCAGTTCTTC.